The 9 T cell receptor beta chains in this list originate from one sample, sequenced in a study of CD8 T cells in Susac syndrome. RNA amounts of 0.5 to 1 ug underwent reverse transcription with random hexamers. TCRdb ran MiXCR on the immunoSEQ multiplex PCR reads and lists one entry per CDR3 protein. The profile shows roughly 200,000 distinct CDR3 sequences, 85% to 95% of them singletons. Input material: CD4+ T cells from PBMCs. Receptors were obtained from a human donor with multiple sclerosis.

The V gene is TRBV6-2 or TRBV6-3, the J gene TRBJ2-7; 10 bases map to TRBD1. Germline trimming cut 6 bases from V and 7 bases from J; bases unmatched to any gene: 3. The CDR3 length is 12 residues. Germline CDR1 and CDR2: MNHEY and SVGEGT. CDR3 region: CASRGQGQEQYV. The CDR3 DNA follows: TGTGCCAGCAGGGGACAGGGGCAGGAGCAGTACGTC.

The chain carries TRBV19 and TRBJ2-4, with a tentative D call TRBD1 (6 bases). The CDR3 is 12 residues long. Germline assignment: CDR1 LNHDA and CDR2 SQIVND (reference sequence). V lost 8 bases to trimming and J lost 9 bases, with 14 bases between them. The CDR3 DNA sequence: TGTGCCAGTGGGGAACAGGGCGGCATTCAGTACTTC. Its protein is CASGEQGGIQYF.

This sequence joins TRBV20-1 and TRBJ1-1, with D perhaps TRBD1 (6 bases). Deletions cut 6 bases from V and 10 bases from J, with 12 bases between. The CDR3 is made up of 10 amino acids. From germline, CDR1 is DFQATT and CDR2 SNEGSKA (reference sequence). The DNA for the CDR3 is TGCAGTGCGCGAACAGGGAGAGCTTTCTTT. It encodes CSARTGRAFF.

The CDR3 DNA is TGTGCCTGGAGTGGAGACGATAGCAATCAGCCCCAGCATTTT. This gives the protein CAWSGDDSNQPQHF. The chain recombines TRBV30 with TRBJ1-5; D is unclear. This CDR3 region has 14 residues. The V and J ends lost 1 base and 0 bases respectively, with 7 bases between them. Per germline, CDR1 GTSNPN and CDR2 SVGIG (reference sequence).

The genes are TRBV11-2 and TRBJ2-7; unclear D gene. The CDR3 consists of 14 residues. V was shortened by 2 bases and J by 4 bases, with 12 bases between the two germline ends. Germline-derived CDR1 and CDR2 are SGHAT and FQNNGV. As DNA, the CDR3 is TGTGCCAGCAGCTTATTGTCTGGAGCTTACGAGCAGTACTTC. Its translation: CASSLLSGAYEQYF.

The chain employs TRBV2 and TRBJ2-1; the D is unclear. The V end was cut by 6 bases, the J end by 15 bases, with 15 bases between. Per germline, CDR1 SNHLY and CDR2 FYNNEI. The CDR3 runs 11 residues. The CDR3 coding sequence is TGTGCCAGCAGCGACGCGCATAGGCGGTTCTTC. Protein: CASSDAHRRFF.

The V gene is TRBV7-3, the J gene TRBJ1-5; perhaps TRBD1 as D (6 bases). Germline V gene data show CDR1 as SGHTA and CDR2 as FQGTGA. This CDR3 region has 19 residues. The V end was cut by 5 bases, the J end by 0 bases, with 23 bases between. The CDR3 DNA sequence: TGTGCCAGCAGCCCACCTCAGGACAGTCTCCTGCCTAGCAATCAGCCCCAGCATTTT. The encoded protein is CASSPPQDSLLPSNQPQHF.

The V and J genes are TRBV30 and TRBJ1-4; the D is unclear. Trimming took off 7 bases at V and 4 bases at J, with 4 bases between the two ends. In germline, CDR1 is GTSNPN, CDR2 SVGIG (reference sequence). CDR3 length equals 10 residues. CDR3 sequence: CALVNEKLFF. The CDR3 DNA reads as TGTGCCTTGGTTAATGAAAAACTGTTTTTT.

This clonotype appeared a single time. The CDR3 sequence is CATGGQGIDEQFF. Here the CDR3 DNA reads TGTGCCACCGGGGGACAGGGGATCGATGAGCAGTTCTTC. V usage is TRBV24-1 and J usage is TRBJ2-1; 10 bases agree with TRBD1. This CDR3 is 13 amino acids long. Germline assignment: CDR1 KGHDR and CDR2 SFDVKD. V shed 9 bases and J 8 bases; nucleotides not matched to a gene: 6.